Given below is one TCR beta chain in context. No antigen is known for it. Per-base quality was not reported, and no clone a single base away is much larger than it. The germline V gene yields SGHVS for CDR1 and FQNEAQ for CDR2. From cysteine to phenylalanine, the CDR3 is 16 amino acids long. Only CDR3 DNA remains: 48 bases, in frame from the first base. V was cut back by 5 bases and J by 0 bases, leaving a gap of 16 bases between them. This sample stems from a study of blood T cell repertoires in COVID-19 (TCRdb year 2020). The study in broad terms: Samples covering the acute and convalescent phases of COVID-19 were provided by collaborators in the United States, Italy and Spain. The samples were drawn from two sources: the first 160 participants of the ongoing ImmuneRACE study, and 1,200 or so subjects contributed by 6 global collaborators. The prospective study material was composed of cDNA or gDNA derived from T cells, B-cell-depleted T cells, or PBMCs. Deeply sampled blood TCRbeta repertoires from subjects exposed to, actively infected with, or recovered from COVID-19 were included in the dataset. The sample metadata nearly always contained a de-identified subject ID, COVID-19 status, age in years and sex. The repertoires were made available in a free public database intended to serve as a resource for research on the immune response to SARS-CoV-2. Where available, HLA class I and class II types were obtained from metadata supplied by the sample provider rather than from assay-based typing. The paper's findings and limits, for the study overall: How much clinical and demographic metadata was included differed by source and by participant, and the metadata was provided uncurated.

The immunoSEQ Assay, a bias-controlled multiplex PCR, was used to amplify TCRbeta CDR3 regions from genomic DNA. Processing in the source paper ran as follows. Nucleated cell counts per sample were estimated from amplification of reference gene primers within the assay. Sequence reads were collapsed and filtered to measure the absolute abundance of every unique TCRbeta CDR3 rearrangement. Productive Simpson clonality was computed per sample as the square root of Simpson's diversity index over productive rearrangements. TCRdb took over this immuneACCESS table, retaining in-frame rearrangements with V and J assigned. Such tables are incomplete; in checked studies, under half of the missing clones stem from an unresolved V gene, and the remainder is unexplained. V and J calls and clone size are those listed in that table; D and trimming were worked out from the DNA. Across this sample there are approximately 110,000 clones, with 60% to 85% seen only once. The ten most abundant clones make up roughly 4.7% of the sample.

The collaborating institutions used their own protocols to collect whole blood in K2EDTA tubes. For TCRbeta analysis, collaborators shipped samples as frozen whole blood, isolated PBMCs, or DNA extracted from either of those sample types. Sample: peripheral blood. Rearrangement joined TRBV7-8 to TRBJ1-2; D gene: possibly TRBD1, on 6 matching bases. The clonotype was recovered from a human donor in a cohort sampled during active or convalescent COVID-19. The CDR3: CASSGNRVGSNYGYTF. In nucleotides, the sequence is TGTGCCAGCAGCGGGAACAGGGTGGGGTCTAACTATGGCTACACCTTC.